Shown below are 27 T cell receptor beta chains from a single sample sequenced in a study of CD4 T cells in relation to SARS-CoV-2 and coronaviruses. Unexposed donor CD4+ T cells date from about 2011-2018, before the COVID-19 pandemic. Isolation of CD4+ T cells took place after roughly nine days in culture. The method was immunoSEQ multiplex PCR; TCRdb's version includes in-frame clones alone and lacks a portion of them. Among about 29,000 clones listed, about three quarters were seen once. Antigens of these TCRs are unknown. Sequences were obtained from CD4+ T cells from PBMCs, cultured in vitro. These receptors were collected from a human donor in good health.

The CDR3 reads CASSDAGGHNSPLHF. CDR3 bases: TGTGCCAGCAGTGACGCCGGCGGCCATAATTCACCCCTCCACTTT. This chain links TRBV6-1 with TRBJ1-6; no clear D. Trimming stripped 3 bases from V and 5 bases from J, with 11 bases between. Germline V gene data show CDR1 as MNHNS and CDR2 as SASEGT. This CDR3 is built from 15 residues.

The chain joins TRBV7-2 to TRBJ2-1; D is ambiguous. This CDR3 spans 13 amino acids. The germline gives CDR1 SGHTA, CDR2 FQGNSA. V was clipped by 3 bases and J by 1 base, with 4 bases between them. CDR3 residues: CASSFESYNEQFF. CDR3 DNA: TGTGCCAGCAGCTTCGAGTCCTACAATGAGCAGTTCTTC.

The rearrangement joins TRBV7-9 to TRBJ2-4; 9 nucleotides line up with TRBD2. The J segment lost 8 bases and the V segment lost 5 bases, leaving 19 bases of the junction unmatched. There are 18 residues in the CDR3. Germline CDR1 and CDR2: SEHNR and FQNEAQ (reference sequence). CDR3 bases: TGTGCCAGCAGCCCGCGAGGGGCGGGGGGGGACGGCGGATACATTCAGTACTTC. Protein product: CASSPRGAGGDGGYIQYF.

This chain connects TRBV10-3 to TRBJ1-4, with unresolved D. This CDR3 spans 13 amino acids. CDR1 and CDR2 (germline): ENHRY, SYGVKD. V was pared by 1 base and J by 8 bases, with 8 bases between. CDR3 coding DNA: TGTGCCATCAGTGAGTTTTCAGACGAAAAACTGTTTTTT. Amino acids: CAISEFSDEKLFF.

The rearrangement links TRBV20-1 to TRBJ2-7; D unclear. The CDR3 length is 11 residues. The germline V and J ends were trimmed by 0 bases and 0 bases, with 0 bases remaining between them. Germline-derived CDR1 and CDR2 are DFQATT and SNEGSKA (reference sequence). The CDR3 loop reads CSARDSYEQYF. CDR3 nucleotides: TGCAGTGCTAGAGACTCCTACGAGCAGTACTTC.

The J gene is TRBJ2-1, the V gene TRBV7-2; D is possibly TRBD2 (6 bases). Germline loops: CDR1 SGHTA, CDR2 FQGNSA. V was shortened by 3 bases and J by 5 bases, with 14 bases between the two germline ends. This CDR3 has 15 residues. CDR3 bases: TGTGCCAGCAGCTTTAGCGGAAGGAACCACAATGAGCAGTTCTTC. Translation gives CASSFSGRNHNEQFF.

The rearrangement uses TRBV5-1 and TRBJ2-5, with 9 bases lining up with TRBD1. V lost 4 bases to trimming and J lost 5 bases; unmatched junction nucleotides: 0. This CDR3 has 12 residues. CDR1 and CDR2 from the germline V gene are SGHRS and YFSETQ. In nucleotides, the CDR3 is TGCGCCAGCAGCGGACAGGGGGAGACCCAGTACTTC. This sequence encodes CASSGQGETQYF. Using reference TRBV5-1 and TRBJ2-5 for the parts outside the CDR3, the full variable domain is KAGVTQTPRYLIKTRGQQVTLSCSPISGHRSVSWYQQTPGQGLQFLFEYFSETQRNKGNFPGRFSGRQFSNSRSEMNVSTLELGDSALYLCASSGQGETQYFGPGTRLLVL.

This chain links TRBV6-2 or TRBV6-3 with TRBJ2-2; 7 bases fit TRBD1. J gave up 1 base and V 5 bases, and 7 bases lay outside the gene matches. This CDR3 has 16 residues. The germline CDR1 and CDR2 sequences are MNHEY and SVGEGT. The CDR3 nucleotides are TGTGCCAGCAGTCTTACAGGGGAGAGGAACACCGGGGAGCTGTTTTTT. This encodes CASSLTGERNTGELFF.

V and J are TRBV5-1 and TRBJ1-2, with TRBD1 as a possible D gene (6 bases). Germline V gene sequence: CDR1 SGHRS, CDR2 YFSETQ. V lost 4 bases and J 6 bases, leaving 13 bases between the germline ends. The CDR3 is 13 amino acids. The CDR3 protein is CASSPTGSNGYTF. CDR3 coding DNA: TGCGCCAGCAGCCCGACAGGTTCTAATGGCTACACCTTC.

This CDR3 is CAINNRDRGHNEQFF. The DNA of the CDR3 is TGTGCCATCAATAACCGGGACAGGGGCCACAATGAGCAGTTCTTC. V and J are TRBV10-3 and TRBJ2-1; TRBD1 aligns across 10 bases. Germline lookup yields CDR1 ENHRY and CDR2 SYGVKD. This CDR3 has 15 residues. J gave up 5 bases and V 7 bases, and 8 bases lay outside the gene matches.

The rearrangement uses TRBV6-2 or TRBV6-3 and TRBJ2-7, with D possibly TRBD1 on 6 matching bases. CDR1 is MNHEY, CDR2 SVGEGT, per germline. The CDR3 runs 14 residues. The germline V and J ends were trimmed by 6 bases and 6 bases, with 18 bases remaining between them. The DNA for the CDR3 is TGTGCCAGCAGCCCGGACAGACCTATAGGCGAGCAGTACTTC. Amino acid sequence: CASSPDRPIGEQYF.

The chain combines TRBV10-1 with TRBJ2-7, with D uncertain. This CDR3 contains 14 residues. Germline V gene data show CDR1 as WNHNN and CDR2 as SYGVQD (reference sequence). V dropped 3 bases and J dropped 3 bases, with 12 bases sitting between them. The CDR3 DNA reads as TGCGCCAGCAGTGAAGGTAGAAAGCACTACGAGCAGTACTTC. It encodes CASSEGRKHYEQYF.

The V and J genes are TRBV6-6 and TRBJ1-6; 7 nucleotides align to TRBD1. The germline gives CDR1 MNHNY, CDR2 SVGAGI (reference sequence). V trimming: 0 bases; J trimming: 8 bases; junction bases outside the gene matches: 4. This CDR3 comprises 15 residues. CDR3 region: CASSYSGQDDSPLHF. Written as DNA, the CDR3 is TGTGCCAGCAGTTACTCCGGACAGGACGATTCACCCCTCCACTTT.

The chain has TRBV18 and TRBJ2-5; tentative D call: TRBD2 (6 bases). Between the trimmed V and J ends, which lost 3 bases and 4 bases, there was a span of 15 bases. CDR1 and CDR2 from the germline V gene are KGHSH and LQKENI. The CDR3 has 15 amino acids. CDR3 sequence: CASSPPGLPGETQYF. CDR3 DNA sequence: TGTGCCAGCTCACCGCCGGGACTCCCAGGAGAGACCCAGTACTTC.

This chain uses TRBV5-6 with TRBJ2-6, with 10 bases matching TRBD1. Germline assignment: CDR1 SGHDT and CDR2 YYEEEE. V lost 1 base to trimming and J lost 4 bases; unmatched junction nucleotides: 8. The length of the CDR3 is 18 residues. The CDR3 sequence is CASSLIGTGVSGANVLTF. CDR3 DNA: TGTGCCAGCAGCTTGATAGGGACAGGGGTCTCCGGGGCCAACGTCCTGACTTTC. Supplemented by reference TRBV5-6 and TRBJ2-6, the full variable domain reads DAGVTQSPTHLIKTRGQQVTLRCSPKSGHDTVSWYQQALGQGPQFIFQYYEEEERQRGNFPDRFSGHQFPNYSSELNVNALLLGDSALYLCASSLIGTGVSGANVLTFGAGSRLTVL.

This sequence joins TRBV7-2 and TRBJ2-3; unclear D gene. CDR1 is SGHTA, CDR2 FQGNSA, per germline. The CDR3 has 13 amino acids. Trimming left V 1 base short and J 3 bases short, with 5 bases between. CDR3 sequence reads: CASSLDRTDTQYF. DNA for the CDR3: TGTGCCAGCAGCTTAGACCGGACAGATACGCAGTATTTT.

CDR3 nucleotides: TGTGCCAGCAGCTTTTTACAGGCTAATTCACCCCTCCACTTT. It translates to CASSFLQANSPLHF. The chain links TRBV7-6 to TRBJ1-6; a weak D match, TRBD1 (5 bases). This CDR3 is built from 14 residues. In germline, CDR1 is SGHVS, CDR2 FNYEAQ. V was clipped by 3 bases and J by 6 bases, with 9 bases between them.

The chain is built from TRBV7-2 and TRBJ2-1; TRBD2 matches at 7 bases. V shed 5 bases, J shed 10 bases, and the junction held 23 bases outside the gene matches. CDR3 size: 18 residues. CDR1 is SGHTA and CDR2 is FQGNSA in the germline V gene. DNA for the CDR3: TGTGCCAGCAGCCCCGGCCCGCTGGGGAGCGGGGTCCCCCGGGAGCAGTTCTTC. This codes for CASSPGPLGSGVPREQFF.

The rearrangement links TRBV2 to TRBJ2-7; 8 positions agree with TRBD1. V trimming: 6 bases; J trimming: 7 bases; junction bases outside the gene matches: 5. The germline V gene has CDR1 SNHLY and CDR2 FYNNEI. The CDR3 runs 12 residues. In DNA form, the CDR3 reads TGTGCCAGCAGGACAGGGGCCTCAGAGCAGTACTTC. Encoded protein: CASRTGASEQYF.

The rearrangement links TRBV19 to TRBJ2-7; 11 nucleotides align to TRBD2. The germline CDR1 and CDR2 sequences are LNHDA and SQIVND (reference sequence). The V and J ends lost 5 bases and 5 bases, in that order; junction bases with no gene match: 8. The CDR3 extends over 15 amino acids. DNA of the CDR3: TGTGCCAGTAGTGTCGTAGCGGGGGGGTTCCACGAGCAGTACTTC. Translating it yields CASSVVAGGFHEQYF.

There are a few counts of this clone. The rearrangement links TRBV7-3 to TRBJ2-7, with 8 bases that match TRBD2. The junction had 2 bases not matched to a gene; V was cut back by 2 bases and J by 2 bases. CDR3 size: 14 residues. CDR1 is SGHTA, CDR2 FQGTGA, per germline. The CDR3 DNA is TGTGCCAGCAGCTTAGCGGGAGGACCCTACGAGCAGTACTTC. Its translation is CASSLAGGPYEQYF.

V and J are TRBV9 and TRBJ2-7, with 12 bases that match TRBD1. The ends lost 3 bases at V and 5 bases at J; junction bases unmatched: 9. The V gene's germline CDR1 is SGDLS and CDR2 YYNGEE. The CDR3 is 16 amino acids. CDR3 amino acids: CASSDETGTGGNEQYF. CDR3 nucleotides: TGTGCCAGCAGCGATGAGACCGGGACAGGGGGCAACGAGCAGTACTTC. Full variable domain (outside the CDR3, taken from reference TRBV9 and TRBJ2-7): DSGVTQTPKHLITATGQRVTLRCSPRSGDLSVYWYQQSLDQGLQFLIQYYNGEERAKGNILERFSAQQFPDLHSELNLSSLELGDSALYFCASSDETGTGGNEQYFGPGTRLTVT.

The chain joins TRBV13 to TRBJ1-5; maybe TRBD1 (5 bases). Germline V gene sequence: CDR1 PRHDT, CDR2 FYEKMQ (reference sequence). V dropped 5 bases and J dropped 5 bases, with 7 bases sitting between them. This CDR3 is built from 12 residues. This CDR3 reads CASSVGDQPQHF. In nucleotides, the CDR3 is TGTGCCAGCAGCGTGGGGGATCAGCCCCAGCATTTT.

CDR3 residues: CACGSLGSYEQYF. CDR3 nucleotide sequence: TGTGCCTGCGGGTCTCTCGGCTCCTACGAGCAGTACTTC. The chain links TRBV30 to TRBJ2-7, with D uncertain. From germline, CDR1 is GTSNPN and CDR2 SVGIG (reference sequence). V was clipped by 6 bases and J by 0 bases, with 12 bases between them. The CDR3 is 13 residues long.

The chain is built from TRBV7-2 and TRBJ2-1; 11 positions agree with TRBD2. J was trimmed by 8 bases and V by 0 bases; bases with no gene match: 9. The CDR3 covers 17 residues. Germline-derived CDR1 and CDR2 are SGHTA and FQGNSA. In DNA form, the CDR3 reads TGTGCCAGCAGCTTAGCGGGGGCTAGCGGGGGGCGGGATGAGCAGTTCTTC. Its protein product is CASSLAGASGGRDEQFF.

CDR3 sequence reads: CASSFAGGRNTEAFF. CDR3 nucleotides: TGTGCCAGCAGCTTCGCAGGGGGCAGGAACACTGAAGCTTTCTTT. The chain links TRBV7-2 to TRBJ1-1, with TRBD1 matching over 8 bases. Losses at the gene ends were 3 bases for V and 1 base for J; bases not matched to a gene: 4. The germline V gene has CDR1 SGHTA and CDR2 FQGNSA. CDR3 length equals 15 residues.

This clone was picked up a small number of times. The genes are TRBV6-5 and TRBJ2-7; D possibly corresponds to TRBD2 (5 bases). The germline V and J ends were trimmed by 5 bases and 1 base, with 9 bases remaining between them. This CDR3 spans 13 amino acids. CDR1 and CDR2 (germline): MNHEY, SVGAGI. CDR3 sequence reads: CASSTDSSYEQYF. In DNA form, the CDR3 reads TGTGCCAGCAGTACGGACTCTTCCTACGAGCAGTACTTC.